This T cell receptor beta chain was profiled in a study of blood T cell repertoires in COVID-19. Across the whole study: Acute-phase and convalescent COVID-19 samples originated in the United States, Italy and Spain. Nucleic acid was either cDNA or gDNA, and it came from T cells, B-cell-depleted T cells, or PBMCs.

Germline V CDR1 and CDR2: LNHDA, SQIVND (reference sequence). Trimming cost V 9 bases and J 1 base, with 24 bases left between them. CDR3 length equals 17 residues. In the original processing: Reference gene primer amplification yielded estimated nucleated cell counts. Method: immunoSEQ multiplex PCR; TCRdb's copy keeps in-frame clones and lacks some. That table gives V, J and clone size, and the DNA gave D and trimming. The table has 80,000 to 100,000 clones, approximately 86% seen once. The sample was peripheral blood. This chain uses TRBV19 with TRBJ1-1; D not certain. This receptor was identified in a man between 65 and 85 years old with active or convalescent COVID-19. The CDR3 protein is CARGIAVGKKRNTEAFF. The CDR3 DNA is TGTGCCAGAGGGATAGCGGTGGGGAAAAAAAGGAACACTGAAGCTTTCTTT.